This T cell receptor beta chain is from a study of T cell repertoires in cytomegalovirus infection. Study-level background: Public signatures in TCR beta pointed to CMV infection and matching HLA type.

Whole-study results and caveats: CMV-specific TCR beta clonotypes restricted by HLA-C dominated the ex vivo response. Cumulative public TCR beta family frequency identified CMV carriers with the relevant HLA.

A note on this clonotype: Its target is unknown.

Germline assignment: CDR1 SEHNR and CDR2 FQNEAQ (reference sequence). V was trimmed by 3 bases and J by 6 bases, leaving 20 bases between them. There are 17 residues in the CDR3. TCRdb used MiXCR to reprocess the reads, holding one entry per CDR3 protein. The profile shows about 740,000 distinct CDR3 sequences, about 40% of them singletons. The rearrangement joins TRBV7-9 to TRBJ1-4; perhaps TRBD1 as D (6 bases). This receptor was taken from a human donor in good health (CMV status not recorded). Some clones in this sample may be carry-over from other donors' samples. The sample comprised PBMCs. The CDR3 loop reads CASSFSTSRGGHEKLFF. The CDR3 DNA reads TGTGCCAGCAGCTTCTCAACGAGTCGGGGGGGGCATGAAAAACTGTTTTTT.